A selection of T cell receptor beta chains follows, all from one sample in a study of blood T cell repertoires in COVID-19. The protocol was immunoSEQ multiplex PCR, while the TCRdb copy is restricted to in-frame clones and leaves out a portion. The sample lists around 320,000 clones; around 91% were seen once. Material: PBMCs or T cells enriched from blood (not recorded which). The source is a woman aged 18-29 years with acute COVID-19. Each CDR3 is given with its conserved first and last residue. Each record gives: clone size, J gene, D gene, V gene, CDR3 protein, CDR3 DNA. A D gene is named only where the DNA matches it firmly. For some rows the clone size is stated as once, few or many, or as a class when expanded; others skip it.

clone size: -
J gene: TRBJ2-1
D gene: TRBD2
V gene: TRBV30
CDR3 protein: CAWTSGSNEQFF
CDR3 DNA: TGTGCCTGGACTAGCGGGTCCAATGAGCAGTTCTTC

clone size: few
J gene: TRBJ2-5
D gene: -
V gene: TRBV11-3
CDR3 protein: CASSPGGQETQYF
CDR3 DNA: TGTGCCAGCAGTCCAGGGGGGCAAGAGACCCAGTACTTC

clone size: -
J gene: TRBJ1-2
D gene: TRBD1
V gene: TRBV5-1
CDR3 protein: CASSSLAGTGYGYTF
CDR3 DNA: TGCGCCAGCAGCTCCCTTGCCGGGACAGGGTATGGCTACACCTTC

clone size: few
J gene: TRBJ2-7
D gene: TRBD1
V gene: TRBV10-3
CDR3 protein: CAISPGTGWEQYF
CDR3 DNA: TGTGCCATCAGCCCCGGGACAGGGTGGGAGCAGTACTTC

clone size: -
J gene: TRBJ2-7
D gene: -
V gene: TRBV28
CDR3 protein: CASTLADRFYEQYF
CDR3 DNA: TGTGCCAGCACCCTAGCCGACAGGTTCTACGAGCAGTACTTC

clone size: -
J gene: TRBJ2-1
D gene: -
V gene: TRBV5-1
CDR3 protein: CASSLGQAEVRYNEQFF
CDR3 DNA: TGCGCCAGCAGCTTGGGACAGGCGGAAGTCCGTTACAATGAGCAGTTCTTC

clone size: -
J gene: TRBJ1-5
D gene: -
V gene: TRBV19
CDR3 protein: CASRETVGHSAVSGGHF
CDR3 DNA: TGTGCCAGTAGGGAGACCGTGGGGCACTCGGCTGTCTCAGGCGGACATTTT

clone size: -
J gene: TRBJ2-1
D gene: -
V gene: TRBV28
CDR3 protein: CASSVRWAPTEQFF
CDR3 DNA: TGTGCCAGCAGTGTCAGGTGGGCCCCTACTGAGCAGTTCTTC

clone size: -
J gene: TRBJ2-7
D gene: TRBD1
V gene: TRBV5-1
CDR3 protein: CASSLTGGAGTGRYEQYF
CDR3 DNA: TGCGCCAGCAGCTTGACAGGGGGCGCGGGAACTGGCCGCTACGAGCAGTACTTC

clone size: -
J gene: TRBJ2-7
D gene: TRBD2
V gene: TRBV4-1
CDR3 protein: CASSQEGLAGGPWVEQYF
CDR3 DNA: TGCGCCAGCAGCCAAGAGGGACTAGCGGGAGGGCCTTGGGTCGAGCAGTACTTC

clone size: -
J gene: TRBJ2-1
D gene: TRBD2
V gene: TRBV2
CDR3 protein: CASSEGGRSYNEQFF
CDR3 DNA: TGTGCCAGCAGTGAAGGCGGGAGGTCCTACAATGAGCAGTTCTTC

clone size: -
J gene: TRBJ2-1
D gene: -
V gene: TRBV28
CDR3 protein: CASSLIGGNEQFF
CDR3 DNA: TGTGCCAGCAGTTTAATAGGGGGCAATGAGCAGTTCTTC

clone size: -
J gene: TRBJ2-5
D gene: TRBD2
V gene: TRBV24-1
CDR3 protein: CATSPRTSGGYQETQYF
CDR3 DNA: TGTGCCACCAGTCCTCGGACTAGCGGGGGGTACCAAGAGACCCAGTACTTC

clone size: -
J gene: TRBJ2-5
D gene: -
V gene: TRBV7-9
CDR3 protein: CASSPRLAEKETQYF
CDR3 DNA: TGTGCCAGCAGCCCCCGGCTAGCAGAGAAAGAGACCCAGTACTTC

clone size: -
J gene: TRBJ1-2
D gene: -
V gene: TRBV5-4
CDR3 protein: CASSLSSRLGYTF
CDR3 DNA: TGTGCCAGCAGCTTGAGCAGTCGACTGGGCTACACCTTC

clone size: -
J gene: TRBJ2-7
D gene: -
V gene: TRBV5-8
CDR3 protein: CASSSGEQYF
CDR3 DNA: TGTGCCAGCAGCTCGGGAGAGCAGTACTTC

clone size: -
J gene: TRBJ1-4
D gene: TRBD1
V gene: TRBV10-2
CDR3 protein: CASSESGTGVEKLFF
CDR3 DNA: TGCGCCAGCAGTGAGTCAGGGACAGGAGTTGAAAAACTGTTTTTT

clone size: -
J gene: TRBJ1-2
D gene: -
V gene: TRBV6-5
CDR3 protein: CATKSGLPYGYTF
CDR3 DNA: TGTGCCACCAAATCAGGTCTACCGTATGGCTACACCTTC

clone size: -
J gene: TRBJ2-7
D gene: -
V gene: TRBV27
CDR3 protein: CASSPTTTTSYEQYF
CDR3 DNA: TGTGCCAGCAGCCCTACAACGACAACTTCCTACGAGCAGTACTTC

clone size: -
J gene: TRBJ1-6
D gene: TRBD1
V gene: TRBV19
CDR3 protein: CASSPVTGGSSPLHF
CDR3 DNA: TGTGCCAGTAGCCCTGTGACAGGGGGCAGTTCACCCCTCCACTTT

clone size: -
J gene: TRBJ1-4
D gene: -
V gene: TRBV6-5
CDR3 protein: CASSRGWTNEKLFF
CDR3 DNA: TGTGCCAGCAGCCGCGGGTGGACTAATGAAAAACTGTTTTTT

clone size: -
J gene: TRBJ1-2
D gene: -
V gene: TRBV27
CDR3 protein: CASSGQGQGYTF
CDR3 DNA: TGTGCCAGCAGTGGTCAGGGGCAGGGCTACACCTTC

clone size: once
J gene: TRBJ1-6
D gene: -
V gene: TRBV30
CDR3 protein: CAWTPGVPGSPLHF
CDR3 DNA: TGTGCCTGGACTCCCGGGGTTCCGGGGTCACCCCTCCACTTT

clone size: -
J gene: TRBJ1-6
D gene: TRBD1
V gene: TRBV7-9
CDR3 protein: CASSDPGSGGHNSPLHF
CDR3 DNA: TGTGCCAGCAGCGACCCAGGGTCAGGGGGCCATAATTCACCCCTCCACTTT

clone size: -
J gene: TRBJ2-7
D gene: TRBD1
V gene: TRBV2
CDR3 protein: CASSEWDRGNEQYF
CDR3 DNA: TGTGCCAGCAGTGAGTGGGACAGGGGCAACGAGCAGTACTTC

clone size: once
J gene: TRBJ1-1
D gene: -
V gene: TRBV9
CDR3 protein: CASSRDSHTEAFF
CDR3 DNA: TGTGCCAGCAGCCGAGACAGCCACACTGAAGCTTTCTTT

clone size: -
J gene: TRBJ2-1
D gene: TRBD2
V gene: TRBV27
CDR3 protein: CASSLSGGTYNEQFF
CDR3 DNA: TGTGCCAGCAGTTTAAGCGGGGGAACCTACAATGAGCAGTTCTTC

clone size: -
J gene: TRBJ2-7
D gene: -
V gene: TRBV7-9
CDR3 protein: CASTLLENRDEQYF
CDR3 DNA: TGTGCCAGCACCCTACTGGAGAACAGGGACGAGCAGTACTTC

clone size: -
J gene: TRBJ1-5
D gene: TRBD1
V gene: TRBV19
CDR3 protein: CASTRGTGGDYSNQPQHF
CDR3 DNA: TGTGCCAGTACGAGGGGGACAGGGGGCGACTATAGCAATCAGCCCCAGCATTTT

clone size: once
J gene: TRBJ2-7
D gene: -
V gene: TRBV27
CDR3 protein: CASSPVGGKNEQYF
CDR3 DNA: TGTGCCAGCAGTCCCGTGGGCGGGAAAAACGAGCAGTACTTC

clone size: -
J gene: TRBJ1-2
D gene: -
V gene: TRBV28
CDR3 protein: CASSFLLGEALRRGYTF
CDR3 DNA: TGTGCCAGCAGTTTTCTACTAGGCGAGGCCCTCAGGAGAGGCTACACCTTC

clone size: -
J gene: TRBJ2-7
D gene: TRBD1
V gene: TRBV7-2
CDR3 protein: CASTFGDRGTYEQYF
CDR3 DNA: TGTGCCAGCACCTTCGGGGACAGGGGCACCTACGAGCAGTACTTC

clone size: -
J gene: TRBJ2-1
D gene: TRBD1
V gene: TRBV5-1
CDR3 protein: CASSFRDRGQAYNEQFF
CDR3 DNA: TGCGCCAGCAGCTTCCGGGACAGGGGGCAAGCCTACAATGAGCAGTTCTTC

clone size: -
J gene: TRBJ1-6
D gene: TRBD1
V gene: TRBV7-9
CDR3 protein: CASSSTGGEGNSPLHF
CDR3 DNA: TGTGCCAGCAGCTCAACAGGGGGCGAGGGGAATTCACCCCTCCACTTT

clone size: -
J gene: TRBJ1-2
D gene: TRBD1
V gene: TRBV28
CDR3 protein: CASSPRQGYGYGYTF
CDR3 DNA: TGTGCCAGCAGCCCCCGACAGGGGTACGGCTATGGCTACACCTTC

clone size: -
J gene: TRBJ1-3
D gene: -
V gene: TRBV28
CDR3 protein: CASSISGNTIYF
CDR3 DNA: TGTGCCAGCAGTATTTCAGGAAACACCATATATTTT

clone size: -
J gene: TRBJ2-3
D gene: -
V gene: TRBV30
CDR3 protein: CAWSGTPLADTQYF
CDR3 DNA: TGTGCCTGGAGCGGGACTCCCCTCGCAGATACGCAGTATTTT

clone size: -
J gene: TRBJ1-5
D gene: TRBD1
V gene: TRBV18
CDR3 protein: CASSPTGGEQPQHF
CDR3 DNA: TGTGCCAGCTCACCGACAGGGGGGGAACAGCCCCAGCATTTT

clone size: -
J gene: TRBJ1-2
D gene: -
V gene: TRBV5-1
CDR3 protein: CASSLTGKDGYTF
CDR3 DNA: TGCGCCAGCAGCTTGACAGGGAAGGATGGCTACACCTTC

clone size: -
J gene: TRBJ2-5
D gene: -
V gene: TRBV6-5
CDR3 protein: CASARAVGETQYF
CDR3 DNA: TGTGCCAGCGCCCGCGCGGTTGGGGAGACCCAGTACTTC

clone size: -
J gene: TRBJ1-4
D gene: -
V gene: TRBV28
CDR3 protein: CASRTTGQPEKLFF
CDR3 DNA: TGTGCCAGCAGGACTACCGGACAGCCCGAAAAACTGTTTTTT

clone size: -
J gene: TRBJ2-1
D gene: TRBD2
V gene: TRBV19
CDR3 protein: CASSPSGRAYNEQFF
CDR3 DNA: TGTGCCAGTAGTCCTAGCGGGAGGGCCTACAATGAGCAGTTCTTC

clone size: few
J gene: TRBJ2-3
D gene: TRBD2
V gene: TRBV29-1
CDR3 protein: CSELAGGTDTQYF
CDR3 DNA: TGCAGCGAGCTAGCGGGAGGAACAGATACGCAGTATTTT

clone size: once
J gene: TRBJ2-3
D gene: -
V gene: TRBV6-4
CDR3 protein: CASSPTGETDTQYF
CDR3 DNA: TGTGCCAGCAGCCCGACGGGGGAAACAGATACGCAGTATTTT

clone size: -
J gene: TRBJ1-5
D gene: -
V gene: TRBV28
CDR3 protein: CASSLWTNQPQHF
CDR3 DNA: TGTGCCAGCAGTTTATGGACTAATCAGCCCCAGCATTTT

clone size: once
J gene: TRBJ1-1
D gene: TRBD1
V gene: TRBV28
CDR3 protein: CASKQGRNTEAFF
CDR3 DNA: TGTGCCAGCAAACAGGGGCGGAACACTGAAGCTTTCTTT

clone size: -
J gene: TRBJ1-6
D gene: TRBD1
V gene: TRBV28
CDR3 protein: CASSVPYSGTGGGSPLHF
CDR3 DNA: TGTGCCAGCAGTGTTCCATACTCCGGGACAGGGGGCGGATCACCCCTCCACTTT

clone size: -
J gene: TRBJ1-3
D gene: -
V gene: TRBV6-1
CDR3 protein: CASSEAYQEGNTIYF
CDR3 DNA: TGTGCCAGCAGTGAAGCCTACCAAGAAGGAAACACCATATATTTT

clone size: -
J gene: TRBJ1-2
D gene: -
V gene: TRBV23-1
CDR3 protein: CASKRFYGYTF
CDR3 DNA: TGCGCCAGCAAACGGTTCTATGGCTACACCTTC

clone size: -
J gene: TRBJ1-1
D gene: -
V gene: TRBV19
CDR3 protein: CASSILAPVHTEAFF
CDR3 DNA: TGTGCCAGTAGTATCTTGGCTCCCGTGCACACTGAAGCTTTCTTT

clone size: once
J gene: TRBJ2-1
D gene: TRBD2
V gene: TRBV6-1
CDR3 protein: CASSEKWREGLREQFF
CDR3 DNA: TGTGCCAGCAGTGAAAAATGGCGGGAGGGCCTAAGGGAGCAGTTCTTC

clone size: -
J gene: TRBJ1-2
D gene: TRBD1
V gene: TRBV7-2
CDR3 protein: CASSLETGGLVGYTF
CDR3 DNA: TGTGCCAGCAGCTTAGAAACAGGGGGGTTGGTTGGCTACACCTTC